These T cell receptor beta chains were read from a single sample in a study of beta chain features in type 1 diabetes. The method was immunoSEQ multiplex PCR; TCRdb's version includes in-frame clones alone and lacks a portion of them. The table lists approximately 120,000 clones, roughly 17% of them singletons. The specimen was central memory CD4+ T cells from blood. Receptor source: a man between 18 and 35 years old with type 1 diabetes. The CDR3 runs from the conserved cysteine through the conserved F or W. Each record gives: CDR3 DNA, CDR3 protein, clone size, V gene, J gene, CDR3 length, D gene. The D gene is left open where the match is weak. Where a row states a size, it is once, few, many or the class of an expanded clone; other rows omit it.

TGCGCCAGCAGCCCCCAGCCCGAAGTAGTAGCCAAAAACATTCAGTACTTC	CASSPQPEVVAKNIQYF	NA	TRBV4-3	TRBJ2-4	17	NA
TGCGCCAGCAGCTTGGGGAGCGGGGAGACCCAGTACTTC	CASSLGSGETQYF	NA	TRBV5-1	TRBJ2-5	13	NA
TGTGCCTGGAGTGGAGGATCCCACACAGATACGCAGTATTTT	CAWSGGSHTDTQYF	NA	TRBV30	TRBJ2-3	14	NA
TGTGCCAGTAGTATGGTCGCAGGGCTGAACACTGAAGCTTTCTTT	CASSMVAGLNTEAFF	NA	TRBV19	TRBJ1-1	15	NA
TGTGCCAGCAGCCAAGGACAGAGCTCCTACGAGCAGTACTTC	CASSQGQSSYEQYF	NA	TRBV11-3	TRBJ2-7	14	NA
TGTGCCACCAGTGGAGGATACGAGCAGTACTTC	CATSGGYEQYF	few	TRBV15	TRBJ2-7	11	NA
TGTGCCAGCAGCTTAGCCGCTAGGCGGGAGCTGTTTTTT	CASSLAARRELFF	few	TRBV7-2	TRBJ2-2	13	NA
TGTGCCAGCAGCCCCCGGACAGGGGGAACTGAAGCTTTCTTT	CASSPRTGGTEAFF	NA	TRBV9	TRBJ1-1	14	TRBD1
TGTGCCAGCAGCTTAGCGCCAGCGGGGGGCAACTACGAGCAGTACTTC	CASSLAPAGGNYEQYF	few	TRBV7-2	TRBJ2-7	16	TRBD2
TGCGCCAGCAGCTTGCTGGACAGGGTGGACGAGCAGTACTTC	CASSLLDRVDEQYF	NA	TRBV5-1	TRBJ2-7	14	TRBD1
TGTGCCATCAGACCCGGACAGCGCGAGCAGTACTTC	CAIRPGQREQYF	few	TRBV10-3	TRBJ2-7	12	NA
TGTGCCAGCAGCGCTTACAGGGTGGCCGAGCAGTACTTC	CASSAYRVAEQYF	few	TRBV7-9	TRBJ2-7	13	NA
TGTGCCTGGAAGAGGGTGGAGCAGTTCTTC	CAWKRVEQFF	few	TRBV30	TRBJ2-1	10	NA
TGTGCCAGCAGCCCACCCCGGACAGGGGGCCTTCCTTCTAACACCGGGGAGCTGTTTTTT	CASSPPRTGGLPSNTGELFF	NA	TRBV11-3	TRBJ2-2	20	TRBD1
TGTGCCCAAAGGACAGAATGGAACACTGAAGCTTTCTTT	CAQRTEWNTEAFF	NA	TRBV30	TRBJ1-1	13	NA
TGTGCCAGCTCCCCTCTAGCGGGAGAGGGCGAGCAGTACTTC	CASSPLAGEGEQYF	few	TRBV18	TRBJ2-7	14	TRBD2
TGCGCCAGCAGCTTGCAGTCTGGTAATGAAAAACTGTTTTTT	CASSLQSGNEKLFF	NA	TRBV5-1	TRBJ1-4	14	NA
TGTGCCAGCTCCTCTCCCTACGAGCAGTACTTC	CASSSPYEQYF	NA	TRBV18	TRBJ2-7	11	NA
TGTGCCAGCAGCCCTAACTCAGGACAGGGGGCGAGGCAGTACTTC	CASSPNSGQGARQYF	few	TRBV7-9	TRBJ2-7	15	TRBD1
TGTGCCAGCACCTACGATGGGACTAGGAGCTATGAGCAGTTCTTC	CASTYDGTRSYEQFF	few	TRBV7-2	TRBJ2-1	15	TRBD2
TGTGCCAGCCAGGACAGCAACTATGGCTACACCTTC	CASQDSNYGYTF	few	TRBV2	TRBJ1-2	12	NA
TGTGCCAGCAGCGGAGCCCGGTGGGGCTCCTACGAGCAGTACTTC	CASSGARWGSYEQYF	once	TRBV7-8	TRBJ2-7	15	NA
TGTGCCAGCAGTTTGTTCTCGGGACTGGAGACCGGGGAGCTGTTTTTT	CASSLFSGLETGELFF	few	TRBV27	TRBJ2-2	16	NA
TGTGCCTGGAGTGTAATGGGGTCCTGGGAGACCCAGTACTTC	CAWSVMGSWETQYF	NA	TRBV30	TRBJ2-5	14	NA
TGTGCCAGCAGCTTACTCCAGCGGGGGAGCGATGAGCAGTTCTTC	CASSLLQRGSDEQFF	NA	TRBV7-2	TRBJ2-1	15	TRBD2
TGCAGCGTTGAAACAGGGGGAATTGGAGCTTTCTTT	CSVETGGIGAFF	NA	TRBV29-1	TRBJ1-1	12	TRBD1